The T cell receptor beta chain under discussion was sequenced for a study of Graves' ophthalmopathy and Graves' hyperthyroidism (dated 2018 in TCRdb). For context, the study as a whole: Hyperthyroidism was defined as stable when no progression to ophthalmopathy occurred within 18 months of follow-up. An independent validation cohort was composed of 18 to 20 hyperthyroidism patients and roughly 16 patients who later progressed from hyperthyroidism to ophthalmopathy. To explore V-J signatures that separate ophthalmopathy from hyperthyroidism, a discovery set of approximately 100 patients was enrolled, consisting of about 45 with ophthalmopathy and 57 with stable hyperthyroidism. Following sampling, methimazole starting at 30 mg daily was administered to hyperthyroidism patients, and high-dose intravenous methylprednisolone was administered to ophthalmopathy patients. T-cell repertoires of thyroid tissue and blood were compared in 5 or 6 hyperthyroidism patients. The study used TCR beta repertoire signatures to distinguish Graves' ophthalmopathy from Graves' hyperthyroidism and to predict progression to ophthalmopathy. In total, around 130 blood samples were TCR-sequenced: approximately 42 ophthalmopathy, over 70 hyperthyroidism and roughly 17 hyperthyroidism-to-ophthalmopathy patients.

Hyperthyroidism patients were newly diagnosed, were aged 18 to 65 years, and had a disease duration under 2 months. Patients with other autoimmune diseases, uncontrolled infections, pregnancy or lactation were excluded. Clinical symptoms, serum thyroxine, TRAb, thyroid ultrasound and orbital computed tomography formed the basis of the diagnosis. Total RNA was extracted using Trizol reagent, and RNA quality was checked on an Agilent 2100 Bioanalyzer. About this clonotype itself: No antigen is known for it. The record has no base qualities; no much larger clone is one base away.

General study outcomes and caveats: Among expanded thyroid clonotypes with frequency above 0.001, most also showed up in blood, which suggests that blood repertoires may reflect the thyroid immune response. The 13-signature model separated ophthalmopathy from stable hyperthyroidism with roughly 88% sensitivity and almost 84% specificity in cross-validation, and 80%/75% in the test set. In validation, the model predicted ophthalmopathy progression with about 71% sensitivity and 72% to 80% specificity; roughly 12 predicted patients were CT-confirmed with GO in a median of about 6.2 months. Sample size was not statistically predetermined, and group allocation was not concealed from the investigators.

TCR beta CDR3 regions were amplified from RNA transcripts for repertoire sequencing. HTBI primers and the Qiagen OneStep RT-PCR kit were used in a first-round RT-PCR, which was followed by a second-round multiplex PCR, size selection and purification. Libraries were sequenced paired-end with 100 bp reads on an Illumina HiSeq2000. The authors processed their data as follows. Reads were processed with SOAPnuke, discarding reads with adapters, uncalled bases, mean Phred below 15, or no exact constant-primer or identifier match. COPE v1.2.5 was used to merge the high-quality paired reads. Each unique nucleotide sequence was defined as a clonotype, and clonotypes were aligned to IMGT TRB V, D and J references with MiTCR v1.1. The analysis was limited to V-J combinations with a frequency above 0.0001, which together covered approximately 99% of the repertoires. For each V-J combination, a TCR clonal expansion and chaos score was defined as the ratio of F50 clonal expansion to chaos observed in the TCRdist matrix. Welch's t-statistics and random forest were used to reduce the features to 10 to 15 V-J combinations, which were then used as input to a naive Bayes classifier. Thyroid-blood repertoire similarity was quantified with the Morisita-Horn index. The public reads were run again by TCRdb, first through fastp at Q25 and then through MiXCR, and only productive beta chains were kept. Identical CDR3 protein sequences are pooled into one entry, listed with their most common genes and DNA. These V and J calls originate from TCRdb's pipeline instead of the authors' own analysis. The sample table lists around 1.1 million distinct CDR3 sequences, 35% to 40% of them with a count of one. Together, the top ten hold around 10% of the sample.

The CDR3 numbers 16 residues from cysteine through phenylalanine. Left in the record is the CDR3 DNA by itself, 48 bases read in frame from the first base. The germline V gene encodes CDR1 SGHVS and CDR2 FQNEAQ. V lost 7 bases and J lost 0 bases, and the count of bases not matched to a germline gene is 10. The chain employs TRBV7-8 and TRBJ1-1, with 8 bases aligning to TRBD1. This TCR derives from an adult man with Graves' hyperthyroidism. The sequenced sample consisted of peripheral blood or thyroid tissue (not recorded which). The encoded CDR3 is CASIEGQEVVNTEAFF. The sequenced DNA is TGTGCCAGCATCGAGGGACAGGAGGTTGTGAACACTGAAGCTTTCTTT.